This TCR beta chain derives from a study of T cells in Graves' hyperthyroidism and ophthalmopathy. Newly diagnosed hyperthyroidism patients aged 18 to 65 years had disease lasting under 2 months. Fresh peripheral blood, 10 ml, yielded the PBMCs. What was amplified from RNA transcripts were TCR beta CDR3 regions. HTBI primers were the set used in a first-round RT-PCR of the TCR CDR3. TCRdb recomputed calls from the multiplex PCR reads with MiXCR, one row per CDR3 protein. The sample lists about 700,000 distinct CDR3 sequences, around 15% occurring once. The CDR3 contains 13 residues. CDR1 and CDR2 (germline): SGHAT, FQNNGV. Deletions cut 0 bases from V and 9 bases from J, with 11 bases between.

Sequencing was performed on blood. This TCR was recovered from a woman younger than 30 with Graves' hyperthyroidism. The V gene is TRBV11-2, the J gene TRBJ1-1; unclear D gene. The CDR3 sequence: CASSLDREGKAFF. The CDR3 DNA sequence: TGTGCCAGCAGCTTAGACCGTGAAGGGAAAGCTTTCTTT.